The TCR beta chain under discussion was sequenced for a study of PD-L1 blockade in urothelial cancer. As for the study in general: Patients initiated atezolizumab around 2014 at 1,200 mg intravenously every 3 weeks. The study's findings and limits: Below-median pretreatment blood TCR clonality predicted better survival.

Points on this clone: Its antigen is currently unknown.

In each PCR, synthetic TCR analog templates were spiked in. The repertoire was sequenced with immunoSEQ multiplex PCR; TCRdb's copy has only in-frame clones and lacks some. The sample consists of fewer than 40,000 clones, 80% to 95% of them appearing once. Time point specified: pretreatment peripheral blood. The TCR originated in a woman in her sixties or seventies with urothelial cancer. The sample was PBMCs, taken around atezolizumab (anti-PD-L1) treatment.

CDR3 in amino acids: CASSVGLAGRIGNEQFF. The CDR3 DNA follows: TGTGCCAGCAGCGTTGGTCTAGCGGGAAGGATTGGCAATGAGCAGTTCTTC. The chain has TRBV9 and TRBJ2-1; 9 bases align to TRBD2. Unmatched junction bases numbered 12, after V lost 2 bases and J lost 6 bases. CDR1 SGDLS and CDR2 YYNGEE come from the germline V gene. The CDR3 is 17 residues long.